A single sample gave rise to the 10 T cell receptor beta chains below, sequenced in a study of blood T cell repertoires in COVID-19 (dated by TCRdb to the early 2020s). The library was produced with the immunoSEQ multiplex PCR assay. TCRdb holds this immuneACCESS table with in-frame rearrangements only. Some clones are missing; in checked studies, unresolved V genes explain under half, and the rest has no known cause. This sample has roughly 170,000 clones in its table, and approximately 86% of those were observed once. The ten biggest clones cover 2.5% to 3.5% of the sample. Sequencing was done on a sample of peripheral blood. Source of these receptors: a man in his forties or fifties with active or convalescent COVID-19.

The gene calls are TRBV5-5 and TRBJ2-1; D possibly corresponds to TRBD2 (6 bases). The CDR3 has 14 amino acids. The V end was cut by 2 bases, the J end by 8 bases, with 14 bases between. CDR1 and CDR2 from the germline V gene are SGHKS and YYEKEE (reference sequence). CDR3 residues: CASSFRGLRDEQFF. CDR3 coding DNA: TGTGCCAGCAGCTTCCGGGGGTTGAGGGATGAGCAGTTCTTC.

This chain's CDR3 is CASIRDQGAYNEQFF. The CDR3 DNA sequence: TGTGCCAGCATCCGAGACCAGGGGGCTTACAATGAGCAGTTCTTC. The gene calls are TRBV6-5 and TRBJ2-1; the match to TRBD1 covers 8 bases. The CDR3 loop spans 15 amino acids. V lost 7 bases, J lost 4 bases, and 9 bases stayed unmatched. Germline V gene data show CDR1 as MNHEY and CDR2 as SVGAGI.

This chain uses TRBV7-2 with TRBJ2-5; D is unclear. The germline V gene encodes CDR1 SGHTA and CDR2 FQGNSA. Trimming pared 3 bases from V and 1 base from J, leaving 6 bases between. The CDR3 spans 13 residues. The CDR3 here is CASSLEFQETQYF. Here the CDR3 DNA reads TGTGCCAGCAGCTTGGAGTTCCAAGAGACCCAGTACTTC. Using reference TRBV7-2 and TRBJ2-5 for the parts outside the CDR3, the full variable domain is GAGVSQSPSNKVTEKGKDVELRCDPISGHTALYWYRQSLGQGLEFLIYFQGNSAPDKSGLPSDRFSAERTGGSVSTLTIQRTQQEDSAVYLCASSLEFQETQYFGPGTRLLVL.

This clone has a single count. One end of the junction is discordant with germline, which a read error may explain. The chain employs TRBV7-6 and TRBJ2-7, with 10 bases fitting TRBD1. This CDR3 comprises 14 residues. CDR1 and CDR2 (germline): SGHVS, FNYEAQ. Written as DNA, the CDR3 is TGTGCCAGCAGTTTAGGGACAGGGGTCCACGAGCAGTACTTC. Amino acids: CASSLGTGVHEQYF.

The rearrangement links TRBV4-3 to TRBJ1-1; a possible D gene is TRBD1 (6 bases). There are 14 residues in the CDR3. With 1 base removed from V and 5 bases from J, the gap between germline ends came to 11 bases. The V gene's germline CDR1 is LGHNA and CDR2 YSLEER. CDR3 protein: CASSQVRGATEAFF. As DNA, the CDR3 is TGCGCCAGCAGCCAAGTCAGGGGAGCGACTGAAGCTTTCTTT.

The rearrangement uses TRBV9 and TRBJ2-1, with D maybe TRBD2 (5 bases). The CDR3 length is 14 residues. The V end was cut by 0 bases, the J end by 9 bases, with 13 bases between. Germline V gene lookup returns CDR1 SGDLS and CDR2 YYNGEE. In nucleotides, the CDR3 is TGTGCCAGCAGCGTAGCGGCCGGGGTGGGTGAGCAGTTCTTC. Amino acid sequence: CASSVAAGVGEQFF. Based on the CDR3 plus reference TRBV9 and TRBJ2-1, the full variable domain is DSGVTQTPKHLITATGQRVTLRCSPRSGDLSVYWYQQSLDQGLQFLIQYYNGEERAKGNILERFSAQQFPDLHSELNLSSLELGDSALYFCASSVAAGVGEQFFGPGTRLTVL.

This clone has a single count. The V gene is TRBV5-1, the J gene TRBJ2-7; the match to TRBD2 covers 8 bases. Germline V CDR1 and CDR2: SGHRS, YFSETQ. Trimming took 0 bases from V and 4 from J; bases not matched to a gene: 6. The CDR3 is 15 amino acids. The CDR3 DNA is TGCGCCAGCAGCTTGGTAGCGGGGTCCTGGTACGAGCAGTACTTC. Its protein product is CASSLVAGSWYEQYF.

This clone has only a few counts. This chain uses TRBV5-6 with TRBJ2-7; D gene uncertain. V shed 2 bases and J shed 2 bases, with 14 bases lying between them. The CDR3 runs 15 residues. Germline V gene data show CDR1 as SGHDT and CDR2 as YYEEEE. The DNA of the CDR3 is TGTGCCAGCAGCTTAACCAAGAGCAATGCCTACGAGCAGTACTTC. Translating it yields CASSLTKSNAYEQYF.

The chain links TRBV5-1 to TRBJ2-1, with TRBD1 identical over 11 bases. V was pared by 2 bases and J by 7 bases, with 8 bases of the junction left unmatched. The CDR3 extends over 16 amino acids. CDR1 SGHRS and CDR2 YFSETQ come from the germline V gene. The CDR3 sequence: CASSLLGQGAGNEQFF. CDR3 sequence (DNA): TGCGCCAGCAGCTTATTAGGACAGGGGGCTGGGAATGAGCAGTTCTTC.

The CDR3 nucleotides are TGTGCCAGCAGCCAGAGGTTGAGGAACAATCAGCCCCAGCATTTT. This encodes CASSQRLRNNQPQHF. J is TRBJ1-5 and V is TRBV28; the D is unclear. There are 15 residues in the CDR3. V was shortened by 6 bases and J by 3 bases, with 15 bases between the two germline ends. Germline V gene sequence: CDR1 MDHEN, CDR2 SYDVKM.